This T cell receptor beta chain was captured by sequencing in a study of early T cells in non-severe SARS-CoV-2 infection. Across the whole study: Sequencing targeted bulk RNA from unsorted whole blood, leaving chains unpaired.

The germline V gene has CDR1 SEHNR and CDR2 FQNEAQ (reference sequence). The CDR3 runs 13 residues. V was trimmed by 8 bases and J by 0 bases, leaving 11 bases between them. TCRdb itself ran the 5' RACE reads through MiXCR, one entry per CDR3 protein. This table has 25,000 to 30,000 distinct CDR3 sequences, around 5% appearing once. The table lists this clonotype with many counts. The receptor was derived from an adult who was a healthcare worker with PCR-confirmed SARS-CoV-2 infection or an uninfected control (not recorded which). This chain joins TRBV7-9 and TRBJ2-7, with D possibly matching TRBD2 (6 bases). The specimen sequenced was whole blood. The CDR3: CASVGGASYEQYF. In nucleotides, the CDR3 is TGTGCCAGCGTCGGGGGAGCCTCCTACGAGCAGTACTTC. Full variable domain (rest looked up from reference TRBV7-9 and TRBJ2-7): DTGVSQNPRHKITKRGQNVTFRCDPISEHNRLYWYRQTLGQGPEFLTYFQNEAQLEKSRLLSDRFSAERPKGSFSTLEIQRTEQGDSAMYLCASVGGASYEQYFGPGTRLTVT.